This note documents a single T cell receptor beta chain sequence. The data originate from a study of shared clonotypes between healthy human individuals. Sorted-subset replicate PCR reactions were performed with about 200 ng DNA, corresponding to about 30,000 T cell genomes. Here immunoSEQ multiplex PCR was the method, and the copy in TCRdb shows in-frame clones only, minus some. Altogether approximately 720,000 clones are present, 72% being singletons, with the ten largest covering around 1.8%. V lost 1 base and J 2 bases, leaving 6 bases between the germline ends. The CDR3 runs 14 residues. Germline CDR1 reads SEHNR; CDR2 reads FQNEAQ (reference sequence).

Input material: memory CD4+ T cells sorted from blood. Subset in this sample: CD45RA-negative fraction. This chain joins TRBV7-9 and TRBJ1-3, with D hard to call. The TCR was taken from a woman aged 25 to 45 in good health. In DNA, the CDR3 is TGTGCCAGCAGCTTAGGGTTCACTGGAAACACCATATATTTT. Translating it yields CASSLGFTGNTIYF.